This TCR beta chain appears in the sequencing data of a study of cytomegalovirus exposure and HLA in healthy donors. The CDR3 extends over 18 amino acids. CDR1 is SEHNR, CDR2 FQNEAQ, per germline (reference sequence). The V segment lost 6 bases and the J segment 0 bases; nucleotides outside the gene matches: 10. Primers: 60 Vbeta forward and 13 Jbeta reverse. Profiling relied on immunoSEQ multiplex PCR, and the TCRdb table lists in-frame clones only, not all of them. The sample has about 180,000 clones; approximately 84% are singletons. Remarks on this clone: Its antigen is not identified.

The study, taken as a whole, reports: Per published reports, the classifier diagnosed cytomegalovirus status with high specificity and sensitivity. When analyzed later, a missense DCLRE1C variant was found to be linked to TCR beta V- and J-gene trimming. Most TCR sequences were uncommon, yet certain public TCRs appeared in many donors.

The source of this sequence is a girl under 18 in good health and CMV-seropositive. Input material: PBMCs. The chain carries TRBV7-9 and TRBJ2-2; 10 bases are a match to TRBD1. DNA for the CDR3: TGTGCCAGCAGGAATGACAGGGGGCGTTCCGCGAACACCGGGGAGCTGTTTTTT. Translated: CASRNDRGRSANTGELFF.